Listed here are 5 T cell receptor beta chains from one sample, sequenced in a study of T-cell reconstitution after alpha-beta-depleted transplantation in children. Researchers prepared the TCRbeta library using unique molecular identifiers, the study reports. TCRdb reprocessed the PCR reads via MiXCR and lists one record per CDR3 protein. This table has hundreds of thousands of distinct CDR3 sequences, 13% appearing once. Sequences were derived from PBMCs, mostly from graft donor cells, sampled 360 days after TCRalphabeta/CD19-depleted stem cell transplant. These receptors all stem from a male patient between 5 and 17 years old who had a stem cell transplant for acute myeloid leukemia, so the T cells may come from the graft donor.

This clonotype was detected once. The chain carries TRBV5-5 and TRBJ2-1, with no clear D. The CDR3 is 15 amino acids. V gave up 7 bases and J gave up 2 bases, with 16 bases separating them. Germline V CDR1 and CDR2: SGHKS, YYEKEE (reference sequence). The DNA of the CDR3 is TGTGCCAGCGGCCTGGCCCTCCAACCCTACAATGAGCAGTTCTTC. Its protein is CASGLALQPYNEQFF.

This clonotype has at least ten counts. This chain uses TRBV7-2 with TRBJ2-7; the match to TRBD2 covers 8 bases. The V segment lost 4 bases and the J segment 6 bases; nucleotides outside the gene matches: 11. Germline V gene lookup returns CDR1 SGHTA and CDR2 FQGNSA. CDR3 length: 15 amino acids. The CDR3 is CASSSGLVVFGEQYF. As DNA, the CDR3 is TGTGCCAGCAGCTCGGGACTAGTCGTTTTTGGCGAGCAGTACTTC.

This clonotype was seen at least ten times. The chain has TRBV7-9 and TRBJ2-7; weak D call: TRBD2 (5 bases). Trimming shortened V by 7 bases and J by 1 base, and 11 bases separated the two germline ends. The CDR3 runs 13 residues. Per germline, CDR1 SEHNR and CDR2 FQNEAQ (reference sequence). This CDR3 reads CASTGFQSYEQYF. CDR3 DNA sequence: TGTGCCAGCACGGGATTCCAATCCTACGAGCAGTACTTC.

This chain uses TRBV7-2 with TRBJ1-1; tentatively, D is TRBD1 (5 bases). CDR1 and CDR2 from the germline V gene are SGHTA and FQGNSA. Trimming shortened V by 5 bases and J by 5 bases, and 15 bases separated the two germline ends. This CDR3 comprises 14 residues. CDR3 sequence (DNA): TGTGCCAGCAGCCTACAGGTCGGCGGAACTGAAGCTTTCTTT. Protein: CASSLQVGGTEAFF.

CDR3: CASSPGRGLWGRTQYF. The DNA of the CDR3 is TGTGCCAGCAGCCCAGGCCGGGGACTTTGGGGACGGACCCAGTACTTC. The rearrangement uses TRBV7-6 and TRBJ2-5, with D tentatively TRBD2 (6 bases). Germline CDR1 is SGHVS and CDR2 is FNYEAQ. The CDR3 contains 16 residues. Trimming pared 5 bases from V and 7 bases from J, leaving 23 bases between.